The clone carrying this T cell receptor beta chain was seen many times. Antigen: not known. The data were taken from a study of T cells in Graves' hyperthyroidism and ophthalmopathy. On the study more broadly: The blood sample was taken at first diagnosis, before treatment began. Study findings and constraints: Most clonotypes expanded in the thyroid (above 0.001) were also present in blood.

TCR beta CDR3 regions were amplified from RNA transcripts. TCR CDR3 underwent first-round RT-PCR with the HTBI primer set. Each CDR3 protein is one row after TCRdb ran MiXCR on the multiplex PCR reads. The sample has more than 50,000 distinct CDR3 sequences, around half seen once; the top ten hold approximately 13%. The CDR3 is 14 amino acids. Germline loops: CDR1 ENHRY, CDR2 SYGVKD. With 10 bases removed from V and 0 bases from J, the gap between germline ends came to 15 bases. Among ophthalmopathy patients, the Clinical Activity Score reached at least 3, the NOSPECS grade reached at least 4, and duration remained under 3 months. Uncontrolled infection, other autoimmune disease, pregnancy or lactation barred patients from enrollment.

This receptor was obtained from a young woman with Graves' ophthalmopathy. The sample comprised blood. V gene TRBV10-3 combines with J gene TRBJ1-1; no definite D call. The CDR3 region has the DNA TGTGCCACATCGTTACGGGCATTGAACACTGAAGCTTTCTTT. Translating it yields CATSLRALNTEAFF.